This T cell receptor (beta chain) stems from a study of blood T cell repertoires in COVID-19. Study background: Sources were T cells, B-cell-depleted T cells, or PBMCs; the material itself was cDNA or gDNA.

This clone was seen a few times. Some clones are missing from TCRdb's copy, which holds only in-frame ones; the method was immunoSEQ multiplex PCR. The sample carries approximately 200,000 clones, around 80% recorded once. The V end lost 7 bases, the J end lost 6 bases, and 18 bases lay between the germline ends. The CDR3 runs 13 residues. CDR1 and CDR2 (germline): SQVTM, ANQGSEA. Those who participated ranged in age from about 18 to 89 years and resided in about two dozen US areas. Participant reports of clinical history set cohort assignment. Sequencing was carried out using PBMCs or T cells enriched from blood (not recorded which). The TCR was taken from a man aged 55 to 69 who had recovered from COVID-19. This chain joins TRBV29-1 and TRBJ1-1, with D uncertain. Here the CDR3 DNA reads TGCAGCGCTTCTCACTGGGGTAGCGCTGAAGCTTTCTTT. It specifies CSASHWGSAEAFF.